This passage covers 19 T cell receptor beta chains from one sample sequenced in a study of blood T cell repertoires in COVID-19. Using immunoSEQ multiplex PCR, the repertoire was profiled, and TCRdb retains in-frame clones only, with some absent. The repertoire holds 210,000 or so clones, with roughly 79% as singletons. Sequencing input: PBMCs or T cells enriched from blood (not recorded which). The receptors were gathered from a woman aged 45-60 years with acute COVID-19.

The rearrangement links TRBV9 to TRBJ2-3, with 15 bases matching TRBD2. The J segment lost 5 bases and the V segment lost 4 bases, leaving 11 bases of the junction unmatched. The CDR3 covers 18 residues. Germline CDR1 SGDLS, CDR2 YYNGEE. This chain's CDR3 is CASSPRGLAGGPGDTQYF. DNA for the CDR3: TGTGCCAGCAGCCCAAGAGGACTAGCGGGGGGGCCGGGAGATACGCAGTATTTT.

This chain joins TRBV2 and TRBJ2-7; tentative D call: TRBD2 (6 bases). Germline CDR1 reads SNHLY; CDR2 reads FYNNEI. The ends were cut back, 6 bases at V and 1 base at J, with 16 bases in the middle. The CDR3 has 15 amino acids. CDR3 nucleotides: TGTGCCAGCAGAAAACCGGGAGACGCTTCCTACGAGCAGTACTTC. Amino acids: CASRKPGDASYEQYF.

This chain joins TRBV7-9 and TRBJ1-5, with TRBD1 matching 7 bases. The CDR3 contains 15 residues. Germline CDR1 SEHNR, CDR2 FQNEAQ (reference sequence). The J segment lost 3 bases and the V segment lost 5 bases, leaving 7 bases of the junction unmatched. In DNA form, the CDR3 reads TGTGCCAGCAGCCGCCTTGGGACAGACAATCAGCCCCAGCATTTT. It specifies CASSRLGTDNQPQHF.

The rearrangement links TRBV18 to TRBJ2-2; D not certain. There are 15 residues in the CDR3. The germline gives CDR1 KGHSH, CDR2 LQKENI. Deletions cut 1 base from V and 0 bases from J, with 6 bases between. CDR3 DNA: TGTGCCAGCTCACCACGCCAGGCGAACACCGGGGAGCTGTTTTTT. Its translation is CASSPRQANTGELFF.

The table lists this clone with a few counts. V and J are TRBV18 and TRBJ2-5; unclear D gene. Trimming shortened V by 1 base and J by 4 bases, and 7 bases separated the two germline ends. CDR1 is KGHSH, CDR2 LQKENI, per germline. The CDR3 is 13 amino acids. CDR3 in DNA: TGTGCCAGCTCACCACAGTCGGGAGAGACCCAGTACTTC. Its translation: CASSPQSGETQYF.

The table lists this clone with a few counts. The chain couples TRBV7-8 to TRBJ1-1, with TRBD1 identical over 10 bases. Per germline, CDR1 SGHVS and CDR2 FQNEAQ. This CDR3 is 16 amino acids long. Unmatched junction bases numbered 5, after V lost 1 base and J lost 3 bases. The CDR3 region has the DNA TGTGCCAGCAGCTTAGAGGGACAGGGGTGGCACACTGAAGCTTTCTTT. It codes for CASSLEGQGWHTEAFF.

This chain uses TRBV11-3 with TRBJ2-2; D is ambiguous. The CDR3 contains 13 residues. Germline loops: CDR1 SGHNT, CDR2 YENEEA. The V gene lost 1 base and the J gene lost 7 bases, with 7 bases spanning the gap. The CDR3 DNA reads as TGTGCCAGCAGCTTAGTGCGTGGCGGGGAGCTGTTTTTT. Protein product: CASSLVRGGELFF.

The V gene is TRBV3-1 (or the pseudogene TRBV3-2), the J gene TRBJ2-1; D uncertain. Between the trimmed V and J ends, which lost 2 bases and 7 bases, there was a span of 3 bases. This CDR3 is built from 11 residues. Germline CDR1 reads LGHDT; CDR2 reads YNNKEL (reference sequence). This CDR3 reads CASSQLNEQFF. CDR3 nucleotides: TGTGCCAGCAGCCAATTAAATGAGCAGTTCTTC.

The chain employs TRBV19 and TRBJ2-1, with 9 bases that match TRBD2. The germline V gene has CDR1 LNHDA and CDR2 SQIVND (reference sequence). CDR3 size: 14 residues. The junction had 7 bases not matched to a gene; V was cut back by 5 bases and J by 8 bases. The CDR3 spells CASSAGLAKDEQFF. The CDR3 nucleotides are TGTGCCAGTAGTGCCGGACTAGCGAAGGATGAGCAGTTCTTC.

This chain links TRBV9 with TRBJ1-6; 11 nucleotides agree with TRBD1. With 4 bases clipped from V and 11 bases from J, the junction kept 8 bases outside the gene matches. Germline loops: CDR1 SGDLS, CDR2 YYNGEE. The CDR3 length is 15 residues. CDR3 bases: TGTGCCAGCAGCCCCAGGGACAGGGGGTTGGCACCCCTCCACTTT. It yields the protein CASSPRDRGLAPLHF. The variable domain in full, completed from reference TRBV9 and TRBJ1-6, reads DSGVTQTPKHLITATGQRVTLRCSPRSGDLSVYWYQQSLDQGLQFLIQYYNGEERAKGNILERFSAQQFPDLHSELNLSSLELGDSALYFCASSPRDRGLAPLHFGNGTRLTVT.

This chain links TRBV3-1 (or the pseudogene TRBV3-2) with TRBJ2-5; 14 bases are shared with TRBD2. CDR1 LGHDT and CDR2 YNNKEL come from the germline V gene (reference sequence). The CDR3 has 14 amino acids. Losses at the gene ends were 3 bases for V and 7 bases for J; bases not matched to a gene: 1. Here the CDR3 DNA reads TGTGCCAGCAGCCAGACTAGCGGGGGGGTGACCCAGTACTTC. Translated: CASSQTSGGVTQYF.

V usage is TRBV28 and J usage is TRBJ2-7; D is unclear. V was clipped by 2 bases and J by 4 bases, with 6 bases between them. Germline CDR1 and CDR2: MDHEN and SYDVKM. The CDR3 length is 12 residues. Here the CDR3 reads CASSLTMYEQYF. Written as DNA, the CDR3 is TGTGCCAGCAGTTTAACTATGTACGAGCAGTACTTC.

CDR3 sequence (DNA): TGCGCCAGCAGCTCCTCAATACTAGCGGGGGGGCTCGGAGAGACCCAGTACTTC. It yields the protein CASSSSILAGGLGETQYF. V usage is TRBV5-1 and J usage is TRBJ2-5, with TRBD2 identical over 13 bases. The CDR3 is 18 amino acids. The germline CDR1 and CDR2 sequences are SGHRS and YFSETQ. With 3 bases clipped from V and 4 bases from J, the junction kept 12 bases outside the gene matches.

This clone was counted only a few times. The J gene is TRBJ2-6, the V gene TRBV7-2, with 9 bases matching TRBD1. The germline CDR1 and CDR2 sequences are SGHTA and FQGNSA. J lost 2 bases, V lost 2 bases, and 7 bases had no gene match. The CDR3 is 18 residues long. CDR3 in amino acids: CASSLKGQGLTGANVLTF. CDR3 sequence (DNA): TGTGCCAGCAGCTTAAAGGGACAGGGTTTAACTGGGGCCAACGTCCTGACTTTC.

The DNA of the CDR3 is TGTGCCAGCAGCTTAGAATGGGGCGTCGGCGGCTACACCTTC. Protein sequence: CASSLEWGVGGYTF. The rearrangement joins TRBV7-9 to TRBJ1-2; D may be TRBD1 (5 bases). Per germline, CDR1 SEHNR and CDR2 FQNEAQ (reference sequence). The CDR3 extends over 14 amino acids. Trimming stripped 1 base from V and 8 bases from J, with 14 bases between.

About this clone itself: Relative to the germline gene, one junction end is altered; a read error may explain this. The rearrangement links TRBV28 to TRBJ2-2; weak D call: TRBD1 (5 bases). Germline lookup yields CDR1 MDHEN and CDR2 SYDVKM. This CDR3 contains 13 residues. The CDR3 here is CASSLLDTGELFF. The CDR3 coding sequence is TGTGCCAGCAGTTTACTGGACACAGGGGAGCTGTTTTTT.

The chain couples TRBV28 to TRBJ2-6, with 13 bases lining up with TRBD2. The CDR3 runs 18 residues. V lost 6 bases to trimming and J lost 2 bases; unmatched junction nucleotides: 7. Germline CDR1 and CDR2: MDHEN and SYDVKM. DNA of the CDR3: TGTGCCAGCAGAGTACTAGCGGGGGGGCCCCCTGGGGCCAACGTCCTGACTTTC. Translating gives CASRVLAGGPPGANVLTF.

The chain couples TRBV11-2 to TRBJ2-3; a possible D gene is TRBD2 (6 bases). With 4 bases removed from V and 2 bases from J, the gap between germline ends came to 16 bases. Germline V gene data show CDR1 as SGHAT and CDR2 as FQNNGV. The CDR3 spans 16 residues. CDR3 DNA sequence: TGTGCCAGCAGCTCGCTGGGGAGGAGGGACACAGATACGCAGTATTTT. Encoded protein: CASSSLGRRDTDTQYF.

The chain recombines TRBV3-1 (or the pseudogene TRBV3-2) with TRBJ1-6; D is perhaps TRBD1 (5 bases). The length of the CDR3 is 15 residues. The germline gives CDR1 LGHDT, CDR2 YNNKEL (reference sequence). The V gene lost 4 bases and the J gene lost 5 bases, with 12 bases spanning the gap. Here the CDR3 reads CASSPGRRDNSPLHF. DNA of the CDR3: TGTGCCAGCAGCCCAGGGCGGAGGGATAATTCACCCCTCCACTTT.